This T cell receptor beta chain was observed in a study of blood T cell repertoires in COVID-19. About the study: PBMCs, B-cell-depleted T cells, or T cells were the source of the cDNA or gDNA that made up the material.

As handled by the study authors: Researchers report that nucleated cell counts were estimated from reference gene primer amplification. Here immunoSEQ multiplex PCR was the method, and the copy in TCRdb shows in-frame clones only, minus some. V, J and clone size are taken as reported in that table, and D and trimming were inferred from the DNA itself. In the table there are under 350,000 clones, roughly 85% of which are singletons. Individuals drawn from approximately 26 US areas were roughly 18 to 100 years old. Clinical history as reported by participants underpinned cohort assignment. After removal of 1 base from V and 4 bases from J, the junction contained 13 bases not matched to a gene. Germline V gives CDR1 SGDLS, CDR2 YYNGEE. CDR3 length: 18 amino acids.

This TCR came from a woman in her 40s with acute COVID-19. The chain uses TRBV9 and TRBJ1-2, with 10 bases that match TRBD1. The sequencing sample was made of PBMCs or T cells enriched from blood (not recorded which). The CDR3 DNA reads TGTGCCAGCAGCGTATCGGGACAGGGGATGTTCGACGGCTATGGCTACACCTTC. It translates to CASSVSGQGMFDGYGYTF.